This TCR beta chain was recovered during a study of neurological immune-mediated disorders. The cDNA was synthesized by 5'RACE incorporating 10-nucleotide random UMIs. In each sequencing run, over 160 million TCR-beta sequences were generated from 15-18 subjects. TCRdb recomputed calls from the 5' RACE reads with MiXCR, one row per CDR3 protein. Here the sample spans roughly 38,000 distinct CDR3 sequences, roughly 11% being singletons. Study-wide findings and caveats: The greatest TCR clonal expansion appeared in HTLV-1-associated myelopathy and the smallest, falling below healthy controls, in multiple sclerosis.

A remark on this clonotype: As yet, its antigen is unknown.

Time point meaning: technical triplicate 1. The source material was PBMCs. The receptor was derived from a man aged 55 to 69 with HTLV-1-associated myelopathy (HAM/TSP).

The CDR3 region has the DNA TGTGCCAGCGGTAGCGGAAGCTCCTACAATGAGCAGTTCTTC. It yields the protein CASGSGSSYNEQFF. The rearrangement joins TRBV6-4 to TRBJ2-1, with a tentative D call TRBD2 (6 bases). Germline assignment: CDR1 MRHNA and CDR2 SNTAGT. This CDR3 has 14 amino acids. V lost 8 bases, J lost 0 bases, and 11 bases lay in between.